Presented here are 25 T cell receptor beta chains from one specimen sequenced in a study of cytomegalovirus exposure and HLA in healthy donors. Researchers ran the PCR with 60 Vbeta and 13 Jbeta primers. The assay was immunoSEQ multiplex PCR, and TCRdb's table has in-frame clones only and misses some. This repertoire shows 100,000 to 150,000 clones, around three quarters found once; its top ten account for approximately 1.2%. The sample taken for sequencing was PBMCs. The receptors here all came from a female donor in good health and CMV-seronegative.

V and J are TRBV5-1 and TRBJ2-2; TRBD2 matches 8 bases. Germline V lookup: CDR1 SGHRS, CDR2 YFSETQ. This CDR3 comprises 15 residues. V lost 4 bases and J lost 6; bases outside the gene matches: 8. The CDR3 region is CASSRRTSFPGELFF. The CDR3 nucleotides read TGCGCCAGCAGCAGACGGACTAGCTTCCCCGGGGAGCTGTTTTTT.

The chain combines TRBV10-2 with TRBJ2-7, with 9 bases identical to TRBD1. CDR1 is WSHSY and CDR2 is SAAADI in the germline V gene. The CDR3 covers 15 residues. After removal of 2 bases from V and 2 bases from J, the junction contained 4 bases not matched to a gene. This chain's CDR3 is CASSEPRTGAYEQYF. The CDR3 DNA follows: TGCGCCAGCAGTGAGCCCCGGACAGGGGCCTACGAGCAGTACTTC.

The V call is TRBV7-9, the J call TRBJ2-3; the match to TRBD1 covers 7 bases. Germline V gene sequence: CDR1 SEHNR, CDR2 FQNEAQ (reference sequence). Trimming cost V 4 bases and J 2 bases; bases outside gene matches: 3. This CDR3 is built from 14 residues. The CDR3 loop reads CASSSGQITDTQYF. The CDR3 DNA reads TGTGCCAGCAGCTCGGGACAGATCACAGATACGCAGTATTTT.

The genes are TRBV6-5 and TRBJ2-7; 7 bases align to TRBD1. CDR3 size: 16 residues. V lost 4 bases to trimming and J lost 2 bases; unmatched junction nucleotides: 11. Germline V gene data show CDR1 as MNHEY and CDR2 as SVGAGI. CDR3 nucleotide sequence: TGTGCCAGCAGTTCGAGACAGGGTCGGAGAACCTACGAGCAGTACTTC. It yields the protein CASSSRQGRRTYEQYF.

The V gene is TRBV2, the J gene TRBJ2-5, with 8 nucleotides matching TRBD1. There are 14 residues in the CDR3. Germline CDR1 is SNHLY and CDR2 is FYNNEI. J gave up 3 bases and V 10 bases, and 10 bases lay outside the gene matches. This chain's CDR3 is CATRQGHTKETQYF. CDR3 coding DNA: TGTGCCACCAGACAGGGGCATACGAAAGAGACCCAGTACTTC.

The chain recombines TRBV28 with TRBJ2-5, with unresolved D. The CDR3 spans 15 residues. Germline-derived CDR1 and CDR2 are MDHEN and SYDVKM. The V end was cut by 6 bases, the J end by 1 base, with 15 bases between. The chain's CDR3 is CASSRFLGSQETQYF. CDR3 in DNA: TGTGCCAGCAGCCGCTTTCTGGGCAGCCAAGAGACCCAGTACTTC.

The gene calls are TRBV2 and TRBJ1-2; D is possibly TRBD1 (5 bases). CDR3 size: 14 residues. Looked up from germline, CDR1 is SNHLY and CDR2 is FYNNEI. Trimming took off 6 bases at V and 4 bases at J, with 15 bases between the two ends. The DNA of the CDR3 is TGTGCCAGCAGCCTTGGGCAGGGTGGCTATGGCTACACCTTC. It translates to CASSLGQGGYGYTF.

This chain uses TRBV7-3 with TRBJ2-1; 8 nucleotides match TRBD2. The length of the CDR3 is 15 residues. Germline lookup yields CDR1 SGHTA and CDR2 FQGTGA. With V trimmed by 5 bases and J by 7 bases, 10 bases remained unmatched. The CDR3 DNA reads TGTGCCAGCAGCCCCCGTCGGGCTAGCGGGAATGAGCAGTTCTTC. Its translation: CASSPRRASGNEQFF.

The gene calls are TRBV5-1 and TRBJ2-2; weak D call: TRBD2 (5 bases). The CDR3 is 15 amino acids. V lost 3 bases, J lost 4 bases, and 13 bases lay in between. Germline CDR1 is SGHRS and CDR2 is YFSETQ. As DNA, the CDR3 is TGCGCCAGCAGCTCGACTTCAGAGGGCACCGGGGAGCTGTTTTTT. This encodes CASSSTSEGTGELFF.

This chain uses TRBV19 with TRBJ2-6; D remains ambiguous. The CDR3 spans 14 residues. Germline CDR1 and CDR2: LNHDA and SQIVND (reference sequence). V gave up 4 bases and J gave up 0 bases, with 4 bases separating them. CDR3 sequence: CASSSNSGANVLTF. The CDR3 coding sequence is TGTGCCAGTAGTAGTAACTCTGGGGCCAACGTCCTGACTTTC.

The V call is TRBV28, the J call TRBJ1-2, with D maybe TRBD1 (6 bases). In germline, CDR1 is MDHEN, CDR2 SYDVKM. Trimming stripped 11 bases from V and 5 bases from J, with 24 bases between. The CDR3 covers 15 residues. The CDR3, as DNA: TGTGCCGCCCGCCCTCTCAACAGGGCGATTTATGGCTACACCTTC. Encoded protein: CAARPLNRAIYGYTF.

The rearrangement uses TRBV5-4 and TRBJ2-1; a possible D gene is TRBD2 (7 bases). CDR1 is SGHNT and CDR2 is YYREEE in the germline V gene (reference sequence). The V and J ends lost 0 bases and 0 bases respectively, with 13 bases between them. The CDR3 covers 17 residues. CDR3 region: CASSLGGGGTSYNEQFF. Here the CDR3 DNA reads TGTGCCAGCAGCTTGGGGGGGGGCGGGACCTCCTACAATGAGCAGTTCTTC.

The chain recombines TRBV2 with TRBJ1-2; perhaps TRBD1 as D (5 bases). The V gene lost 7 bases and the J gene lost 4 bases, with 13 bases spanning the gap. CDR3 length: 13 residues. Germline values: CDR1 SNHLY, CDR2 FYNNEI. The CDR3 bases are TGTGCCAGCACTAAGGGGATTATCTATGGCTACACCTTC. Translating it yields CASTKGIIYGYTF. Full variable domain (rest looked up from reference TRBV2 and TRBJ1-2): EPEVTQTPSHQVTQMGQEVILRCVPISNHLYFYWYRQILGQKVEFLVSFYNNEISEKSEIFDDQFSVERPDGSNFTLKIRSTKLEDSAMYFCASTKGIIYGYTFGSGTRLTVV.

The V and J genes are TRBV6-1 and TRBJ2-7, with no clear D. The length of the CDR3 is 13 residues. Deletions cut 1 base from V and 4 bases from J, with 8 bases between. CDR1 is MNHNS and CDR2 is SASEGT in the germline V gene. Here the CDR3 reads CASSEDPGYEQYF. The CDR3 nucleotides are TGTGCCAGCAGTGAAGATCCGGGTTACGAGCAGTACTTC.

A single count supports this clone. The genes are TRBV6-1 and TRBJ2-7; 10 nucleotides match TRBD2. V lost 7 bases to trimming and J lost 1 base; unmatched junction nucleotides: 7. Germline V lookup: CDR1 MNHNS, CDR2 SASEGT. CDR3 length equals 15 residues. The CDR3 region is CASIKGLAESYEQYF. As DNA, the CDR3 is TGTGCCAGCATAAAAGGACTAGCGGAATCCTACGAGCAGTACTTC.

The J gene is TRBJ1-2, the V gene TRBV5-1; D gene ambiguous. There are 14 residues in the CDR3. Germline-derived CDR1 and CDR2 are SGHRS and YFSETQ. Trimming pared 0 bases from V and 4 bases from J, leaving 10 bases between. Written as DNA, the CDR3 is TGCGCCAGCAGCTTGGTTTGGGCCGGCTATGGCTACACCTTC. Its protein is CASSLVWAGYGYTF.

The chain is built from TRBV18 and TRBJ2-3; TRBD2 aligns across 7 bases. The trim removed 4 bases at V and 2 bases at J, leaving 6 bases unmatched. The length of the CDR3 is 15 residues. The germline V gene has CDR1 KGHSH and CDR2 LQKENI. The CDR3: CASSLAGADTDTQYF. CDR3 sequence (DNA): TGTGCCAGCTCACTAGCGGGCGCCGACACAGATACGCAGTATTTT.

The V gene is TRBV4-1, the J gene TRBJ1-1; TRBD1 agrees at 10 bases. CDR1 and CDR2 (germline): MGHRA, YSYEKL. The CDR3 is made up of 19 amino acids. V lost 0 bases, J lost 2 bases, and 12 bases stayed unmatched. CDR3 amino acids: CASSQDTPGQGLINTEAFF. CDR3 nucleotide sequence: TGCGCCAGCAGCCAAGATACCCCGGGACAGGGGCTCATAAACACTGAAGCTTTCTTT.

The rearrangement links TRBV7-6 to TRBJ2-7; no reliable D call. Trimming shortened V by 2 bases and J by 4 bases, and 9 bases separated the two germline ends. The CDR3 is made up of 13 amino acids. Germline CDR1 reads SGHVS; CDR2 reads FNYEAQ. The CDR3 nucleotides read TGTGCCAGCAGCTTATCGGGTGGTTACGAGCAGTACTTC. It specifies CASSLSGGYEQYF.

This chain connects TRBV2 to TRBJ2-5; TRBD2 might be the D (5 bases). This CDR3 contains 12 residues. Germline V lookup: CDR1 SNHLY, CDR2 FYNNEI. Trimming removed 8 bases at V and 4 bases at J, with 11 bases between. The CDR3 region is CASSVGRETQYF. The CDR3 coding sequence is TGTGCCAGCTCAGTAGGGAGAGAGACCCAGTACTTC.

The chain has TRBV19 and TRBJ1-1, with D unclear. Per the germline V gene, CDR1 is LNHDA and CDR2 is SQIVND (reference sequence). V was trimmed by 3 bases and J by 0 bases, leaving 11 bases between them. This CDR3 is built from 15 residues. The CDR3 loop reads CASSIGLLMNTEAFF. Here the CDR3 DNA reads TGTGCCAGTAGTATCGGGTTGTTGATGAACACTGAAGCTTTCTTT.

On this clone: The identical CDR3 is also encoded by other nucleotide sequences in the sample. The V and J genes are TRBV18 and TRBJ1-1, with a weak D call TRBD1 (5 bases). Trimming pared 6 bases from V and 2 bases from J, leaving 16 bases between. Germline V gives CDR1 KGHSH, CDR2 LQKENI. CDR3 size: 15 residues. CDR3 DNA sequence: TGTGCCAGCTCGCAGTGGACAAACCAAAACACTGAAGCTTTCTTT. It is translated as CASSQWTNQNTEAFF. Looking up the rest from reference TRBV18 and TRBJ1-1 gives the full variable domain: NAGVMQNPRHLVRRRGQEARLRCSPMKGHSHVYWYRQLPEEGLKFMVYLQKENIIDESGMPKERFSAEFPKEGPSILRIQQVVRGDSAAYFCASSQWTNQNTEAFFGQGTRLTVV.

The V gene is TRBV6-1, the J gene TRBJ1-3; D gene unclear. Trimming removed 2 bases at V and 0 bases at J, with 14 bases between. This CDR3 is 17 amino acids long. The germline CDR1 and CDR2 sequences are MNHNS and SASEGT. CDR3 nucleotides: TGTGCCAGCAGTGAATACCTCCCGGGGAACTCTGGAAACACCATATATTTT. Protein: CASSEYLPGNSGNTIYF.

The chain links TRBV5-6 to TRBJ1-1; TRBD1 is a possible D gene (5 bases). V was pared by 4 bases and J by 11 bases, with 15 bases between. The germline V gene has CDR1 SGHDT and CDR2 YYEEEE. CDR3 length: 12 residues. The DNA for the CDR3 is TGTGCCAGCAGCCCCGGGGGGGATGGTGCTTTCTTT. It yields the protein CASSPGGDGAFF.

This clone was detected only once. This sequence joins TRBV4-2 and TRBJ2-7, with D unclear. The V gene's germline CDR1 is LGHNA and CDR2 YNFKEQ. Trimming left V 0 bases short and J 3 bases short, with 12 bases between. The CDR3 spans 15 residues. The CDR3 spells CASSQDFGSHYEQYF. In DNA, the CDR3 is TGTGCCAGCAGCCAAGATTTTGGCTCGCACTACGAGCAGTACTTC.